This TCR beta chain was sequenced in a study of blood T cell repertoires in COVID-19. Clones were sequenced by immunoSEQ multiplex PCR, and TCRdb holds only the in-frame ones, with some missing. The data show some 170,000 clones, with roughly 88% seen just once and 6% to 7% held by the top ten. V was clipped by 6 bases and J by 3 bases, with 9 bases between them. The CDR3 has 12 amino acids. From germline, CDR1 is SNHLY and CDR2 FYNNEI. The sample holds many counts of this clone. Sequencing input: peripheral blood. The chain is built from TRBV2 and TRBJ2-7; D may be TRBD1 (5 bases). This clonotype originated in a woman aged 40 to 50 with COVID-19, enrolled during active disease. The CDR3 bases are TGTGCCAGCAGGGGCGACAGCTACGAGCAGTACTTC. This translates into CASRGDSYEQYF.